One and the same sample provided the 10 T cell receptor beta chains below, sequenced in a study of T cells in Graves' hyperthyroidism and ophthalmopathy. Amplification of TCR beta CDR3 regions was performed using RNA transcripts as template. First-round RT-PCR targeting the TCR CDR3 was performed with the HTBI primer set. TCRdb redid the calling of the multiplex PCR reads with MiXCR, one entry per CDR3 protein. The sample contains about 740,000 distinct CDR3 sequences, 12% to 15% of which appear only once. The material sequenced was blood. These receptors all stem from a woman aged 18-29 years with Graves' hyperthyroidism.

V gene TRBV29-1 combines with J gene TRBJ2-1; no clear D. CDR3 length: 13 residues. V lost 2 bases and J 4 bases, leaving 9 bases between the germline ends. Germline values: CDR1 SQVTM, CDR2 ANQGSEA. The CDR3 DNA reads TGCAGCGTTGAACAACAGAGTTACAATGAGCAGTTCTTC. Residues: CSVEQQSYNEQFF.

Ten or more counts support this clonotype. The CDR3 reads CAWSMGPDPSTDTQYF. CDR3 DNA: TGTGCCTGGAGCATGGGGCCAGACCCTAGCACAGATACGCAGTATTTT. The genes are TRBV30 and TRBJ2-3; a possible D gene is TRBD1 (5 bases). Germline assignment: CDR1 GTSNPN and CDR2 SVGIG (reference sequence). This CDR3 contains 16 residues. Trimming took 3 bases from V and 0 from J, leaving 16 bases between them.

This clonotype came up many times. The chain has TRBV24-1 and TRBJ2-3; 8 positions match TRBD2. Trimming took 1 base from V and 0 from J; bases not matched to a gene: 5. The CDR3 sequence is 17 residues long. The germline V gene has CDR1 KGHDR and CDR2 SFDVKD. Written as DNA, the CDR3 is TGTGCCACCAGTGATTTAAGAGCGGGAGCTAGCACAGATACGCAGTATTTT. It encodes CATSDLRAGASTDTQYF.

Ten or more counts support this clonotype. This chain uses TRBV2 with TRBJ2-1; a weak D match, TRBD1 (6 bases). Germline assignment: CDR1 SNHLY and CDR2 FYNNEI. The CDR3 consists of 14 residues. The V gene lost 3 bases and the J gene lost 10 bases, with 16 bases spanning the gap. CDR3 in amino acids: CASSDWLRQGEQFF. The CDR3 DNA follows: TGTGCCAGCAGTGATTGGCTAAGGCAGGGGGAGCAGTTCTTC.

This clonotype was seen ten or more times. As DNA, the CDR3 is TGTGCCAGCAGTTTTTTGTTTCGGGCAGCTAGCACAGATACGCAGTATTTT. Translation gives CASSFLFRAASTDTQYF. The chain has TRBV28 and TRBJ2-3; D gene unclear. Germline V lookup: CDR1 MDHEN, CDR2 SYDVKM. Trimming took 3 bases from V and 0 from J, leaving 16 bases between them. There are 17 residues in the CDR3.

The chain has TRBV12-3 or TRBV12-4 and TRBJ2-7, with D perhaps TRBD2 (6 bases). V was shortened by 3 bases and J by 0 bases, with 12 bases between the two germline ends. CDR3 length: 15 residues. DNA for the CDR3: TGTGCCAGCAGTTTGTTAGCGGATTACTCCTACGAGCAGTACTTC. It yields the protein CASSLLADYSYEQYF.

As to this clonotype: The junction departs from germline at one end; a sequencing error may be responsible. This chain uses TRBV2 with TRBJ1-3; the D gene is possibly TRBD1 (5 bases). The CDR3 contains 14 residues. Germline assignment: CDR1 SNHLY and CDR2 FYNNEI. The CDR3 is CASSAGGYGNTICF. The DNA for the CDR3 is TGTGCCAGCAGTGCGGGGGGTTATGGAAACACCATATGTTTT.

This clonotype appeared many times. The chain recombines TRBV7-8 with TRBJ1-1; D not resolved. From germline, CDR1 is SGHVS and CDR2 FQNEAQ. V lost 5 bases and J 6 bases, leaving 16 bases between the germline ends. This CDR3 has 14 amino acids. The CDR3 sequence is CASSHGGLRPEAFF. The DNA of the CDR3 is TGTGCCAGCAGCCACGGTGGTCTCCGCCCTGAAGCTTTCTTT. Combining the CDR3 with reference TRBV7-8 and TRBJ1-1 gives the whole variable domain GAGVSQSPRYKVAKRGQDVALRCDPISGHVSLFWYQQALGQGPEFLTYFQNEAQLDKSGLPSDRFFAERPEGSVSTLKIQRTQQEDSAVYLCASSHGGLRPEAFFGQGTRLTVV.

This clonotype was observed a few times. The chain employs TRBV7-9 and TRBJ1-6, with D tentatively TRBD1 (5 bases). In germline, CDR1 is SEHNR, CDR2 FQNEAQ (reference sequence). The CDR3 length is 15 residues. The germline V and J ends were trimmed by 4 bases and 7 bases, with 14 bases remaining between them. The CDR3 DNA reads TGTGCCAGCAGCTCGGCCGGAGGGGCCAATTCACCCCTCCACTTT. It codes for CASSSAGGANSPLHF.

This clonotype was detected a few times. J is TRBJ1-5 and V is TRBV15; D remains unclear. CDR3 length: 18 residues. V gave up 0 bases and J gave up 0 bases, with 15 bases separating them. CDR1 and CDR2 from the germline V gene are LNHNV and YYDKDF (reference sequence). The chain's CDR3 is CATSRDPGTTYSNQPQHF. In nucleotides, the CDR3 is TGTGCCACCAGCAGAGATCCGGGAACTACATATAGCAATCAGCCCCAGCATTTT.